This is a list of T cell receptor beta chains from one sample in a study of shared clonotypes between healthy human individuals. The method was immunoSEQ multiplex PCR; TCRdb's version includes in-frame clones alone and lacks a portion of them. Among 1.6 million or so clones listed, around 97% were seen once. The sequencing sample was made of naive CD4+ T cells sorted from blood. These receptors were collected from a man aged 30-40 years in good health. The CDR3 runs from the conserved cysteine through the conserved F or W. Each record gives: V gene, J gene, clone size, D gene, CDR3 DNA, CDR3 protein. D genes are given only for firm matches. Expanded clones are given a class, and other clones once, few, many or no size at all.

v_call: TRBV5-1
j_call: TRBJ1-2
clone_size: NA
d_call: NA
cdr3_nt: TGCGCCAGCAGCTTGGACCGTCAAAAAGATGGCTATGGCTACACCTTC
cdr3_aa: CASSLDRQKDGYGYTF

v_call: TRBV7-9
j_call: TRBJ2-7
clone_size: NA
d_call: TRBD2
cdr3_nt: TGTGCCAGCAGCTTAGACGGGAGGGGGGACGAGCAGTACTTC
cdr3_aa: CASSLDGRGDEQYF

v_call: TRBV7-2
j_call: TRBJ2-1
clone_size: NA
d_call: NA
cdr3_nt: TGTGCCAGCAGCTTACGACTAGCCTACAATGAGCAGTTCTTC
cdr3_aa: CASSLRLAYNEQFF

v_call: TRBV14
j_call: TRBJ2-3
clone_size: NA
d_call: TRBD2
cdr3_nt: TGTGCCAGCAGCAAGGGACTAGCGGGCACAGATACGCAGTATTTT
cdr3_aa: CASSKGLAGTDTQYF

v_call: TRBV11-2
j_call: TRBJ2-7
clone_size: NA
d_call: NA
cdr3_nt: TGTGCCAGCAGCTCGAGACCTGGAACCTACGAGCAGTACTTC
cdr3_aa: CASSSRPGTYEQYF

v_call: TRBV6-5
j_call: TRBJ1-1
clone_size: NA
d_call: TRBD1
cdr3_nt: TGTGCCAGCAGCAATACAGGGGGCGTCACTGAAGCTTTCTTT
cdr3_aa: CASSNTGGVTEAFF

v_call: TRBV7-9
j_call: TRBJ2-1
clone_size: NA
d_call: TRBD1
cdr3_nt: TGTGCCGAAAGCGACAGGGCGGAAGGTGAGCAGTTCTTC
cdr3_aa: CAESDRAEGEQFF

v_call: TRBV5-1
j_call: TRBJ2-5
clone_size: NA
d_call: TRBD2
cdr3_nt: TGCGCCAGCAGCTTGGTTGGGACTAGCGGGGCCGAGACCCAGTACTTC
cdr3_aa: CASSLVGTSGAETQYF

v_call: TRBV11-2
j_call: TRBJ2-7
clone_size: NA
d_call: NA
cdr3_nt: TGTGCCAGCAGCTTAGTTGGTGGGGGTAGAACCTACGAGCAGTACTTC
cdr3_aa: CASSLVGGGRTYEQYF

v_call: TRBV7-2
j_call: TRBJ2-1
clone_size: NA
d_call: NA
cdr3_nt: TGTGCCAGCAGCTTAAGAGGTCGTTACAATGAGCAGTTCTTC
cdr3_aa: CASSLRGRYNEQFF

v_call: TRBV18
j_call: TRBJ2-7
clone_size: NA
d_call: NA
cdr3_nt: TGTGCCAGCTCACCAGTAGGGTATTCTACTAAGGACTACGAGCAGTACTTC
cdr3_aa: CASSPVGYSTKDYEQYF

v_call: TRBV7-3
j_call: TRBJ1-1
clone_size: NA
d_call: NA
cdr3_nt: TGTGCCAGCAGCCGTATTGGGGGTGCCACTGAAGCTTTCTTT
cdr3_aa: CASSRIGGATEAFF

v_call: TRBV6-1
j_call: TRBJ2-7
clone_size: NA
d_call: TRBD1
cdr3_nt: TGTGCCAGCAGTGCGGGACAGACCTACGAGCAGTACTTC
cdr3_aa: CASSAGQTYEQYF

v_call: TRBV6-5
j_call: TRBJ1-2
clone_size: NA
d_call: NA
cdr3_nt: TGTGCCAGCACCCAAGGGAGGTACTTGGAGGGCTACACCTTC
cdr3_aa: CASTQGRYLEGYTF

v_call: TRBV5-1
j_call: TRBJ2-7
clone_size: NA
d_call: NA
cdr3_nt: TGCGCCAGCAGCCAACACGGACTGATCTACGAGCAGTACTTC
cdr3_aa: CASSQHGLIYEQYF

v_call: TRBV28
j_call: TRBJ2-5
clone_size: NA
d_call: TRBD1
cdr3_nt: TGTGCCAGCACCTCCGGGACAGGGTTGATAGAGACCCAGTACTTC
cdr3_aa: CASTSGTGLIETQYF

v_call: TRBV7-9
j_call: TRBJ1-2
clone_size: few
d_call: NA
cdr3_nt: TGTGCCAGCAGCAATCAGGGGTTTGGCTACACCTTC
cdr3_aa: CASSNQGFGYTF

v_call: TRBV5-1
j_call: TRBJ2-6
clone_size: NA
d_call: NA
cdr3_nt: TGCGCCAGCAGCCCCACCCTACAGGGACCCAGCTCTGGGGCCAACGTCCTGACTTTC
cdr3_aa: CASSPTLQGPSSGANVLTF

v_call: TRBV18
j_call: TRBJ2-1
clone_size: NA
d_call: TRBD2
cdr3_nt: TGTGCCAGCTCAACTGCGGGGGGGTTTGACAATGAGCAGTTCTTC
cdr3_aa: CASSTAGGFDNEQFF

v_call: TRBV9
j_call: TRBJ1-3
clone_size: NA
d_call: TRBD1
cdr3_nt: TGTGCCAGCAGCAGGGACAGTGGAAACACCATATATTTT
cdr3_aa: CASSRDSGNTIYF

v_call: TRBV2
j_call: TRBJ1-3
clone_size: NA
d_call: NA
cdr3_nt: TGTGCCAGCAGTCTCTCAGACGGCTCTGGAAACACCATATATTTT
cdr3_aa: CASSLSDGSGNTIYF

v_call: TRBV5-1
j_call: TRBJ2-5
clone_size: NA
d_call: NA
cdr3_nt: TGCGCCAGCAGCTTGGGGCAGGTAGAGACCCAGTACTTC
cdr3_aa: CASSLGQVETQYF

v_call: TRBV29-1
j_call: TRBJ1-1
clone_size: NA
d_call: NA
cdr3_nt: TGCAGCGCCAGGGATCCGGGAACTGAAGCTTTCTTT
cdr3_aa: CSARDPGTEAFF

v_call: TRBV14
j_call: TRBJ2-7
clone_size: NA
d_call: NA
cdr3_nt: TGTGCCAGCAGCCCGGGGTGGGGAGAGCAGTACTTC
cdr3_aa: CASSPGWGEQYF

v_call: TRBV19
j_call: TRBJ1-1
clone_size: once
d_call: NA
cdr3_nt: TGTGCCAGTAGTATTATGCCGGTGAACACTGAAGCTTTCTTT
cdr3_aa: CASSIMPVNTEAFF

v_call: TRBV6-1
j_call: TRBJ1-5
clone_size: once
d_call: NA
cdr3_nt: TGTGCCAGCACCGCGGGTCTGAACAATCAGCCCCAGCATTTT
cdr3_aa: CASTAGLNNQPQHF

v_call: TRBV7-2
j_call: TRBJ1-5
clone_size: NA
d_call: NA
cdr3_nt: TGTGCCAGCAGCGTCGGACCGCACCAAGGGCAGCCCCAGCATTTT
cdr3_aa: CASSVGPHQGQPQHF

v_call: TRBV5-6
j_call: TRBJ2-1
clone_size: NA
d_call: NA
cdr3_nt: TGTGCCAGCAGCCCGGCGATCCAATACAATGAGCAGTTCTTC
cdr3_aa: CASSPAIQYNEQFF

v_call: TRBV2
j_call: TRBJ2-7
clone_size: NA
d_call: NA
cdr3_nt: TGTGCCAGCAGCACCTTGGACTCGATCTACGAGCAGTACTTC
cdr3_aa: CASSTLDSIYEQYF

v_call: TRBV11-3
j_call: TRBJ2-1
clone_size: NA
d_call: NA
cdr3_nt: TGTGCCAGCAGCCTCCTACCCAACAATGAGCAGTTCTTC
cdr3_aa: CASSLLPNNEQFF

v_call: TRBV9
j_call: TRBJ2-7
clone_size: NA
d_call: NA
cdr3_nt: TGTGCCAGCAGCGTAGCCCCTGTGGGGGGAGCCTACGAGCAGTACTTC
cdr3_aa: CASSVAPVGGAYEQYF

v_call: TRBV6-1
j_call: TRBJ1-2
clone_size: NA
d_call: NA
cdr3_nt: TGTGCCAGCAGCGTGGTGGGTGACTATGGCTACACCTTC
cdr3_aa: CASSVVGDYGYTF

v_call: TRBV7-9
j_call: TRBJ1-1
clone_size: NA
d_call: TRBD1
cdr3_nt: TGTGCCAGCAGCTTAGGACAGGGAACCGAAGCTTTCTTT
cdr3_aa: CASSLGQGTEAFF

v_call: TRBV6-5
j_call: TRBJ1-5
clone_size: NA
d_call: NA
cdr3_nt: TGTGCCAGCAGTTACGGGGTCGAGCAGCCCCAGCATTTT
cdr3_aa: CASSYGVEQPQHF

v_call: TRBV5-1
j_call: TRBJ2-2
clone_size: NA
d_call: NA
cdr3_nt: TGCGCCAGCAGCTTGGTGGGGGGCTCCGGGGAGCTGTTTTTT
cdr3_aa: CASSLVGGSGELFF

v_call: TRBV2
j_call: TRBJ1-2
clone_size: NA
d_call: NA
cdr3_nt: TGTGCCAGCAGTGAGGAAGGGGTCCCTTTCTATGGCTACACCTTC
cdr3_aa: CASSEEGVPFYGYTF

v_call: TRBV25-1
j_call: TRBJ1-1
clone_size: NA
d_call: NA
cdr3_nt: TGTGCCAGCAGTGGCGGGACCGTCGGAGCGACTGAAGCTTTCTTT
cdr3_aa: CASSGGTVGATEAFF

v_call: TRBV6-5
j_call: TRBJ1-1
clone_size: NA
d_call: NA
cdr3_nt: TGTGCCAGCAGAACGAACAGGTACACTGAAGCTTTCTTT
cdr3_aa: CASRTNRYTEAFF

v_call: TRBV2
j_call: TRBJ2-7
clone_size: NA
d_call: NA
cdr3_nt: TGTGCCAGCACCCGTAGGGGGGTTGGTTACGAGCAGTACTTC
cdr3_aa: CASTRRGVGYEQYF

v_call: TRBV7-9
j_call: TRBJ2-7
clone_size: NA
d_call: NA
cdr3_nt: TGTGCCAGCAGCTTGGGAGTCGACTCCTACGAGCAGTACTTC
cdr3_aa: CASSLGVDSYEQYF

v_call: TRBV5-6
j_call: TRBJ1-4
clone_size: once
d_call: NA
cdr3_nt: TGTGCCAGCAGCTTGGATATTGGGCGGTTTAATGAAAAACTGTTTTTT
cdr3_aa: CASSLDIGRFNEKLFF

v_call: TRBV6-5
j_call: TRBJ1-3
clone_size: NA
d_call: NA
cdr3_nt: TGTGCCAGCAGTTACTCGATTACTAAAGGAAACACCATATATTTT
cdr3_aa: CASSYSITKGNTIYF

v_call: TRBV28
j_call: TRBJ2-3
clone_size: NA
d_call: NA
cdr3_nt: TGTGCCTCCAGATCCCCAGATACGCAGTATTTT
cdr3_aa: CASRSPDTQYF

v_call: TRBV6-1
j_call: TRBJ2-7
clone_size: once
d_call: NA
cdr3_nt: TGTGCCAGCAGGGCCGGCAGGGAGAAGGACGAGCAGTACTTC
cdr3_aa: CASRAGREKDEQYF

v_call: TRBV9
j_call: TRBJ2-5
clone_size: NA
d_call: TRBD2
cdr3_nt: TGTGCCAGCAGCGCAGGACTAGCGGGAGGGGTGAAGACCCAGTACTTC
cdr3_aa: CASSAGLAGGVKTQYF

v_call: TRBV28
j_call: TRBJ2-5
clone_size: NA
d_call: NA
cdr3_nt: TGTGCCAGCAGTTTAAGGGCAGGGTGGCAAGAGACCCAGTACTTC
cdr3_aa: CASSLRAGWQETQYF

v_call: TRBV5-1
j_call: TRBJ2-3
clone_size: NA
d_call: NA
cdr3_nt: TGCGCCAGCAGCTTGGGGGCAAGACCTAGCACAGATACGCAGTATTTT
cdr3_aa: CASSLGARPSTDTQYF

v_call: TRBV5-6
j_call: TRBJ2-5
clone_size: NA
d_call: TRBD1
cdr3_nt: TGTGCCAGCAGAGGACAGGGGACGGGAAGAGAGACCCAGTACTTC
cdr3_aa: CASRGQGTGRETQYF

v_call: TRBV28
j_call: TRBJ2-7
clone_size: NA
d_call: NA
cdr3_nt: TGTGCCAGCTGCGACAGCCGAAGCTCCTACGAGCAGTACTTC
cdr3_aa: CASCDSRSSYEQYF

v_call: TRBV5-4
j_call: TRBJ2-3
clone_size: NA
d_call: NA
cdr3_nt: TGTGCCAGCAGCTTGGTTCTAGCCCCAGATACGCAGTATTTT
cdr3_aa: CASSLVLAPDTQYF

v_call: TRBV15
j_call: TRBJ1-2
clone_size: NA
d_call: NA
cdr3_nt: TGTGCCACCAGCAGTGAATGGCCGCCCTATTATGGCTACACCTTC
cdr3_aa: CATSSEWPPYYGYTF

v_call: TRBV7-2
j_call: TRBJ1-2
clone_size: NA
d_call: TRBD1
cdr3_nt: TGTGCCGCGGGGGACAGGTGGTTTGGCTACACCTTC
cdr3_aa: CAAGDRWFGYTF

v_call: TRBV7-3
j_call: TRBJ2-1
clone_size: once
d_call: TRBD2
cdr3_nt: TGTGCCAGCAGCTCATCCGGGACTAGTAGGTTGAATGAGCAGTTCTTC
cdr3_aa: CASSSSGTSRLNEQFF

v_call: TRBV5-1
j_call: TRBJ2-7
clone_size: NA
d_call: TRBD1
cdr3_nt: TGCGCCAGCAGCCCGGACAGGGAAGGGAACGAGCAGTACTTC
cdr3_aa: CASSPDREGNEQYF

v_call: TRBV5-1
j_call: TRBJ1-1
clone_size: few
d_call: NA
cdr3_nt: TGCGCCAGCAGCTTGGATTGGGCAGGGAACACTGAAGCTTTCTTT
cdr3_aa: CASSLDWAGNTEAFF

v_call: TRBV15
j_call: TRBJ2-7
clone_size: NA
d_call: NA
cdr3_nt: TGTGCCACTGTCCGGGACTGGGGCTCCTACGAGCAGTACTTC
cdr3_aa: CATVRDWGSYEQYF

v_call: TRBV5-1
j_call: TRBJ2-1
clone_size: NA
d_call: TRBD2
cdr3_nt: TGCGCCAGCAGCGAAAGACTAGCGGGATACAATGAGCAGTTCTTC
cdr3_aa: CASSERLAGYNEQFF

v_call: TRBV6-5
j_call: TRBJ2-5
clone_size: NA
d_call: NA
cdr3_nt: TGTGCCAGCAGTTACTTCGGACACGGCGAGGGGACCCAGTACTTC
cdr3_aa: CASSYFGHGEGTQYF

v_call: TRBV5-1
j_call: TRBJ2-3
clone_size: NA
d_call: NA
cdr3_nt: TGCGCCAGCAACGAGCCCGGCGCAGATACGCAGTATTTT
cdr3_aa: CASNEPGADTQYF